Here is one T cell receptor (beta chain) with its context. In the source study's methods: Amplification with reference gene primers provided the estimates of nucleated cell counts. Sequenced by immunoSEQ multiplex PCR; TCRdb stores in-frame clones only, minus some. For V, J and clone size, that table is used; D and trimming come from the DNA. The data contain about 190,000 clones, 65% to 80% of them singletons. This specimen comes from a study of blood T cell repertoires in COVID-19. Across the study: Specimens from acute and convalescent COVID-19 originated in the United States, Italy and Spain. The cDNA or gDNA used as material had been derived from T cells, B-cell-depleted T cells, or PBMCs.

Sequenced material: peripheral blood. This TCR derives from a woman in her forties or fifties with acute or convalescent COVID-19.

In nucleotides, the CDR3 is TGTGCCAGCTCACCACCGGTGAAGAGGATGAACACTGAAGCTTTCTTT. It yields the protein CASSPPVKRMNTEAFF. The chain links TRBV18 to TRBJ1-1, with D unresolved. CDR3 size: 16 residues. Germline CDR1 and CDR2: KGHSH and LQKENI. V was cut by 0 bases and J by 0 bases, with 11 bases left in between.